This T cell receptor beta chain was captured in a study of T cell responses to AZD1222 COVID-19 vaccine. Whole-study results and caveats: Clonal diversity was possibly underestimated, and white British individuals and females predominated among donors.

The germline gives CDR1 MNHEY, CDR2 SVGAGI. Trimming at V came to 4 bases and at J to 9 bases, leaving 11 bases not matched to a gene. This CDR3 is 14 amino acids long. The method was immunoSEQ multiplex PCR; TCRdb's version includes in-frame clones alone and lacks a portion of them. The repertoire holds about 75,000 clones, with approximately 88% as singletons. This clone has a handful of counts. Antigen specificity is unknown. The genes are TRBV6-5 and TRBJ2-5; 7 bases align to TRBD1. The receptor was isolated from an adult who received the MenACWY meningococcal vaccine as a control. The specimen comprised peripheral blood, sampled 28 days after the second dose of the MenACWY control vaccine. CDR3 nucleotide sequence: TGTGCCAGCAGTTTTGGGACAGTGGGAAAGGCCCAGTACTTC. Encoded protein: CASSFGTVGKAQYF.